The clone carrying this TCR beta chain has a single count. Its antigen is unidentified. Germline assignment: CDR1 GTSNPN and CDR2 SVGIG (reference sequence). The CDR3 spans 13 residues. V was shortened by 0 bases and J by 7 bases, with 10 bases between the two germline ends. This record belongs to a study of cytomegalovirus exposure and HLA in healthy donors. Study as a whole: The early release's HLA-typed donors yielded approximately 82 million unique TCRs. Study results and limitations: What a later analysis showed was that several of the most significant clusters appeared linked to common viral pathogens.

The PCR contained 60 Vbeta and 13 Jbeta primers. TCRdb's table, derived via immunoSEQ multiplex PCR, lists solely in-frame clones and lacks some. The sample includes about 190,000 clones, around 83% seen only once; the top ten take about 1.1%. Donors had nominal health at sampling but likely had unrecorded immune exposures. The sequence was collected from a woman between 40 and 55 years old in good health and CMV-seronegative. Sequences were obtained from PBMCs. The chain is built from TRBV30 and TRBJ1-3; D gene uncertain. CDR3 protein: CAWSVGLSNTIYF. The DNA of the CDR3 is TGTGCCTGGAGTGTAGGACTCTCGAACACCATATATTTT.